This record looks at one T cell receptor beta chain sequence and its context. The DNA is omitted, as the CDR3 cannot be located on it reliably, and the CDR3 follows TCRdb's listing. The data originate from a study of identical twins. Including both end residues, the CDR3 is 13 amino acids long. MiXCR was run by TCRdb on the 5' RACE reads, yielding one entry per CDR3 protein. The profile shows 600,000 to 850,000 distinct CDR3 sequences, 18% of them singletons. These data also formed part of another study, on T cells expressing NK-cell markers. Turning to that study: In several experiments, an anti-gamma-delta TCR antibody restricted sorting to alpha-beta TCR T cells.

The sample comprised PBMCs. J is TRBJ1-5 and V is TRBV12-3 or TRBV12-4; the D segment call TRBD1 is taken from the table without a DNA check. The source of this sequence is a woman aged 18-30 years in good health. CDR3 protein: CASSSGQGQPQHF.